This T cell receptor (beta chain) was recorded in a study of cytomegalovirus exposure and HLA in healthy donors. CDR3 size: 15 residues. CDR1 SGHTA and CDR2 FQGNSA come from the germline V gene. V was pared by 3 bases and J by 1 base, with 13 bases between. Sequencing used immunoSEQ multiplex PCR; TCRdb keeps in-frame clones, though not all of them. The data show about 220,000 clones, almost 90% seen once. This clonotype was obtained from a woman aged 18-35 years in good health and CMV-seronegative. The material sequenced was PBMCs. The chain joins TRBV7-2 to TRBJ2-7, with D tentatively TRBD2 (6 bases). CDR3 in DNA: TGTGCCAGCAGCTTGGGGGGAGGCCTGTCCTACGAGCAGTACTTC. It specifies CASSLGGGLSYEQYF.